One and the same sample provided the 4 T cell receptor beta chains below, sequenced in a study of blood T cell repertoires in COVID-19. Produced via immunoSEQ multiplex PCR; TCRdb's table is partial and in-frame only. This sample has around 36,000 clones, with around 80% found just once. The sequenced material came from peripheral blood. The receptors originated from a man at least 80 years old with active or convalescent COVID-19.

The rearrangement links TRBV19 to TRBJ2-7; D may be TRBD1 (6 bases). From germline, CDR1 is LNHDA and CDR2 SQIVND (reference sequence). CDR3 length: 13 amino acids. V lost 6 bases and J lost 2, with 11 bases in between. CDR3 in DNA: TGTGCCAGTAGCCCGGGACACCCCTACGAGCAGTACTTC. This encodes CASSPGHPYEQYF. The whole variable domain, filled in from reference TRBV19 and TRBJ2-7, reads DGGITQSPKYLFRKEGQNVTLSCEQNLNHDAMYWYRQDPGQGLRLIYYSQIVNDFQKGDIAEGYSVSREKKESFPLTVTSAQKNPTAFYLCASSPGHPYEQYFGPGTRLTVT.

The chain joins TRBV30 to TRBJ1-2, with 9 nucleotides matching TRBD1. The ends lost 0 bases at V and 6 bases at J; junction bases unmatched: 14. CDR1 and CDR2 from the germline V gene are GTSNPN and SVGIG (reference sequence). The CDR3 length is 17 residues. The CDR3, as DNA: TGTGCCTGGAGTGTCGGTCGGTGGAGACAGGGGGGGCATGGCTACACCTTC. This translates into CAWSVGRWRQGGHGYTF.

The table lists this clone with a count of one. The chain links TRBV3-1 (or the pseudogene TRBV3-2) to TRBJ2-7; TRBD2 agrees at 7 bases. CDR3 length equals 14 residues. V lost 3 bases, J lost 5 bases, and 7 bases stayed unmatched. In germline, CDR1 is LGHDT, CDR2 YNNKEL (reference sequence). CDR3 in DNA: TGTGCCAGCAGCCATAGGGGAGGGAGCAACGAGCAGTACTTC. Protein sequence: CASSHRGGSNEQYF.

The chain recombines TRBV28 with TRBJ1-5, with a tentative D call TRBD1 (5 bases). V lost 8 bases and J 7 bases, leaving 12 bases between the germline ends. The CDR3 has 12 amino acids. Germline CDR1 MDHEN, CDR2 SYDVKM. This CDR3 is CASDSGKQPQHF. The CDR3 coding sequence is TGTGCCAGCGACAGTGGAAAACAGCCCCAGCATTTT.